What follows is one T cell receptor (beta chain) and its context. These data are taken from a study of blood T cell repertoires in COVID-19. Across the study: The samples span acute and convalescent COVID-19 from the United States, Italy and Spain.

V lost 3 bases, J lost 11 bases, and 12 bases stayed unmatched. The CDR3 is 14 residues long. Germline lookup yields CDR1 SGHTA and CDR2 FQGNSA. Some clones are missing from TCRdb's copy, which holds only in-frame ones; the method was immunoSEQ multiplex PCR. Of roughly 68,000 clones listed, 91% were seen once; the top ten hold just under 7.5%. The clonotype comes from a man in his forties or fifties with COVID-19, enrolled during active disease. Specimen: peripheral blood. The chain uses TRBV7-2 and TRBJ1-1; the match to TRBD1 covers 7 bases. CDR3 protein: CASSLGGQPLRAFF. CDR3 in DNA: TGTGCCAGCAGCTTGGGGGGACAGCCCTTAAGGGCTTTCTTT.